Here is one T cell receptor (beta chain) with its context. Its specificity is not known. All trial patients relapsed after autologous stem cell transplantation. This sample was taken from a study of PD-1 blockade in classical Hodgkin lymphoma. Looking at the study overall: Treatment was intravenous nivolumab, 3 mg/kg every 2 weeks, until progression. Study-level findings and limits: Complete responders matched newly diagnosed patients in baseline diversity. Newly diagnosed patients were said to have less baseline TCR diversity than healthy donors did. With CD4+ cells, TCR diversity rose significantly by C4D1, but not with CD8+ cells.

Data came from immunoSEQ multiplex PCR; TCRdb stores just in-frame clones and leaves some out. This sample has 40,000 to 50,000 clones, with over 60% found just once. Germline V gene lookup returns CDR1 MNHNY and CDR2 SVGAGI (reference sequence). V lost 2 bases to trimming and J lost 11 bases, with 16 bases between them. This CDR3 contains 14 residues. Material: peripheral blood mononuclear cells (PBMCs), obtained at baseline. The chain links TRBV6-6 to TRBJ2-1; TRBD1 might be the D (6 bases). The receptor comes from a human donor with classical Hodgkin lymphoma. CDR3 region: CASSYAAGQKKQFF. The DNA for the CDR3 is TGTGCCAGCAGTTACGCCGCCGGACAGAAGAAGCAGTTCTTC.